This T cell receptor beta chain was captured in a study of blood T cell repertoires in COVID-19. Study background: Samples of COVID-19 (acute and convalescent) were obtained from the United States, Italy and Spain.

This clone appeared a few times. Data came from immunoSEQ multiplex PCR; TCRdb stores just in-frame clones and leaves some out. Of under 200,000 clones in the sample, roughly four fifths were seen once. Trimming stripped 1 base from V and 4 bases from J, with 13 bases between. CDR3 length: 15 residues. Germline loops: CDR1 SNHLY, CDR2 FYNNEI. The J gene is TRBJ1-2, the V gene TRBV2; tentative D call: TRBD1 (6 bases). Source material: peripheral blood. This clonotype was sampled from a woman in her thirties or forties with acute or convalescent COVID-19. DNA for the CDR3: TGTGCCAGCAGTGAAGAGGTTACAGGGTCCTATGGCTACACCTTC. This encodes CASSEEVTGSYGYTF.